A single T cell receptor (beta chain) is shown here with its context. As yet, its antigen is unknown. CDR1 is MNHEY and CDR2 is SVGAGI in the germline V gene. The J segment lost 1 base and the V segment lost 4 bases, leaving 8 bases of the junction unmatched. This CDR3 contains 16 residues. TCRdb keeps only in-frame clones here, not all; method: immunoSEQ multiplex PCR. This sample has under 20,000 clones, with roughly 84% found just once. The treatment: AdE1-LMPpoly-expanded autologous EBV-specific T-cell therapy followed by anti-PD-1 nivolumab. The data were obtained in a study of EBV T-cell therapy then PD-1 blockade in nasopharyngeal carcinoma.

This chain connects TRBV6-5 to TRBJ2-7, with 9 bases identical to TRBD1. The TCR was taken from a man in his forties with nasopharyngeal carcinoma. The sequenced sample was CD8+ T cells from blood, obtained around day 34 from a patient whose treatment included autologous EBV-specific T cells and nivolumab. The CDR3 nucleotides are TGTGCCAGCAGTTCCCACCGGACAGGGGTTTCCTACGAGCAGTACTTC. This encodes CASSSHRTGVSYEQYF.